This T cell receptor (beta chain) was sequenced during a study of T-cell memory formation after mild COVID-19 listed by TCRdb under 2021. A note on the overall study: TCR sequence clusters from the two donors were found to be largely donor specific. In a couple of donors, T-cell clones that expanded and contracted after mild COVID-19 were followed by sequencing TCRalpha and TCRbeta repertoires longitudinally. Two young, previously healthy adult volunteers, one female and one male, were included in the cohort. Beyond this particular receptor, the publication reports: Only two mild cases were covered in the study, and larger cohorts including severe cases with pre-infection samples were considered necessary. SARS-CoV-2 specificity was not confirmed for the second-wave clones peaking on day 37. Clones that contracted from day 15 to 85 showed balanced CD4/CD8 phenotypes, whereas a second wave of clones that expanded from day 15 to 37 leaned towards CD4+. Contracting CD4+ clones appeared mostly in the CM and EM memory subsets, whereas CD8+ clones were enriched in EMRA. Some responding clones were detected in pre-infection memory, suggesting pre-existing cross-reactive memory T cells joined the SARS-CoV-2 response.

This clonotype was seen a handful of times. Its antigen target is currently unknown. No base quality values were provided; no much bigger clone lies one nucleotide off. Instrument used: Illumina NovaSeq 6000. TCRalpha and TCRbeta cDNA libraries were built by 5'RACE with constant-segment primers, adding sample barcodes and unique molecular identifiers. RNA was extracted from every sample with Trizol reagent. Libraries were amplified in two PCR steps, with a second sample barcode and Illumina TruSeq adapters added in the second step. Libraries were sequenced on an Illumina NovaSeq with 2 x 150 bp paired-end reads. The authors processed their data as follows. Demultiplexing of reads and collapsing into UMI-guided consensus sequences were performed with migec v1.2.7. Using mixcr v2.1.11, the UMI consensuses were aligned to TRA and TRB V and J templates and assembled into clonotypes. A clonotype was counted as expanded or contracted only when both edgeR and NoisET called the clonotype significant, with the noise models trained on biological replicates. edgeR calls used a false discovery rate-adjusted p below 0.01 and a log2 fold-change threshold of 1. As an exploratory analysis of dynamics, max-normalized trajectories of the 1000 most abundant clonotypes were examined by PCA with hierarchical clustering. Separately sequenced CD4+ and CD8+ repertoires were used to assign the CD4 or CD8 phenotype of responding clones. Clones were called with MiXCR by TCRdb after fastp trimmed the public reads at Q25, and only in-frame beta chains were retained. For every CDR3 protein sequence, its rows merge into one entry that carries the most common genes and DNA. These V and J calls derive from TCRdb rather than the authors' analysis. The sample records about 140,000 distinct CDR3 sequences, 14% of which are singletons. The ten largest account for more than 25% of the sample.

Ficoll-Paque density gradient centrifugation was used to isolate PBMCs. This clonotype was sampled from an adult woman who had mild COVID-19 (a few samples of this study predate the infection). The sample titles of this study are shuffled in the database, so cell type and time point are left out; the donor was told from shared clones. Sample: PBMCs or a T cell subset sorted from them (not recorded which).

The sequenced DNA is TGTGCCAGCAGCGGGGATCGTGGAAACACCATATATTTT. Translated, this is CASSGDRGNTIYF. The chain is assembled from TRBV9 and TRBJ1-3; the D gene is unclear. The CDR3 spans 13 residues, from the cysteine through the phenylalanine. Only the CDR3 portion is preserved as DNA: 39 bases, with reading frame beginning at the first base. Cut back by 3 bases and 3 bases, the V and J ends lie 7 bases apart. In the germline V gene, CDR1 corresponds to SGDLS and CDR2 to YYNGEE.